This TCR beta chain was obtained from a study of cytomegalovirus exposure and HLA in healthy donors. Study-wide points: Across donors, most TCRs were seen rarely, yet some public ones were widespread. In an earlier analysis, productive rearrangement rates for most beta V segments clustered near 87% or 30%. A later analysis linked a missense DCLRE1C variant to TCR beta V- and J-gene trimming.

13 Jbeta primers and 60 Vbeta primers were used for the PCR. The assay was immunoSEQ multiplex PCR, and TCRdb's table has in-frame clones only and misses some. The sample has fewer than 150,000 clones. Worth noting for this clone: The antigen is not known.

This CDR3 region has 15 residues. J gave up 3 bases and V 4 bases, and 4 bases lay outside the gene matches. Germline V CDR1 and CDR2: MNHNS, SASEGT. The clonotype originates from a man aged 40-49 years in good health and CMV-seronegative. Specimen: PBMCs. V is TRBV6-1 and J is TRBJ2-7, with 12 bases matching TRBD2. CDR3 loop: CASSASGGALYEQYF. The CDR3, as DNA: TGTGCCAGCAGTGCTAGCGGGGGGGCTCTCTACGAGCAGTACTTC.